This T cell receptor (beta chain) emerged from a study of molecular identifiers for immune sequencing clone quantification. Study at large: Naive CD8 cell RNA, from roughly 21,000 or 96,000 cells, was split five ways in replicates, with four sequenced.

This clonotype was observed a handful of times. Its specificity is not known. Study findings and constraints: Spiked Jurkat TCR RNA equal to one cell could reportedly be picked out among 850,000 to 1,000,000 naive cells. Underestimation of highly expanded clone sizes could arise where identical TCR molecules share a barcode.

One entry per CDR3 protein, called by TCRdb with MiXCR from the PCR reads. The repertoire holds about 630,000 distinct CDR3 sequences, with 25% as singletons. Sequencing used naive CD8+ T cells from blood, with Jurkat cell RNA spiked in. The subset here: FACS-sorted CD8+CD4-CCR7+CD45RA+ naive T cells. The sequence derives from a human donor in good health. Some libraries in this study had Jurkat cell RNA spiked in.

The CDR3 sequence is CASSQYGGDIQYF. Written as DNA, the CDR3 is TGTGCCAGCAGCCAATACGGGGGAGACATTCAGTACTTC. The rearrangement uses TRBV3-1 and TRBJ2-4, with D possibly TRBD2 on 6 matching bases. Per germline, CDR1 LGHDT and CDR2 YNNKEL (reference sequence). The V end lost 2 bases, the J end lost 8 bases, and 10 bases lay between the germline ends. CDR3 size: 13 residues.